This TCR beta chain originates from a study of cytomegalovirus exposure and HLA in healthy donors. Overall study context: Around 76% of roughly 400 genotyped donors fell in the Caucasian-associated ancestry cluster. Whole-study findings and limits: A later analysis linked 16,951 TCR beta sequences to HLA alleles at 0.05 false discovery rate. Later analysis indicated greater clonal expansion among HLA-associated TCR beta chains than among equally common other chains.

The donors were healthy bone marrow donors. Vbeta (60) and Jbeta (13) primers were used in the PCR. Sequenced by immunoSEQ multiplex PCR; TCRdb stores in-frame clones only, minus some. This table holds nearly 200,000 clones, about 85% found once. As for this clone: Its antigen remains unknown. Sequence at one end of the junction differs from germline and may be a read error.

The receptor was isolated from a male donor in good health and CMV-seropositive. The specimen sequenced was PBMCs.

In DNA form, the CDR3 reads TGCGCCAGCAGCTCGGAGTCGATGGTCAATGGAAAACTGTTTTTT. As protein: CASSSESMVNGKLFF. The chain is built from TRBV5-1 and TRBJ1-4; D call uncertain. Germline CDR1 is SGHRS and CDR2 is YFSETQ. The CDR3 covers 15 residues.